A single TCR beta chain is shown here with its context. What it binds is not known. The data stem from a study of CD8+ T cells in alopecia areata. Study conclusions and caveats: Lesional scalp displayed greater clonality than normal scalp, most notably in alopecia totalis/universalis. Shared TCR sequences were less clear between patients than in mice, possibly partly from HLA diversity.

Starting from PBMCs, sorting isolated CD4+ and CD8+ T cells. Reverse transcribed after extraction, RNA yielded cDNA as the sequencing template. TCRdb keeps only in-frame clones here, not all; method: immunoSEQ multiplex PCR. The top ten clones hold 30% to 45% of a sample with around 150,000 clones, approximately 56% of them seen once. The clonotype comes from a human donor in good health. The specimen was CD8+ T cells sorted from blood.

The DNA for the CDR3 is TGTGCCAGCAGCGTAGGCGGCAGGGCCTCTGGAAACACCATATATTTT. As protein: CASSVGGRASGNTIYF. The chain recombines TRBV9 with TRBJ1-3; D possibly corresponds to TRBD1 (5 bases). V lost 0 bases, J lost 0 bases, and 10 bases lay in between. The CDR3 consists of 16 residues. Per the germline V gene, CDR1 is SGDLS and CDR2 is YYNGEE.